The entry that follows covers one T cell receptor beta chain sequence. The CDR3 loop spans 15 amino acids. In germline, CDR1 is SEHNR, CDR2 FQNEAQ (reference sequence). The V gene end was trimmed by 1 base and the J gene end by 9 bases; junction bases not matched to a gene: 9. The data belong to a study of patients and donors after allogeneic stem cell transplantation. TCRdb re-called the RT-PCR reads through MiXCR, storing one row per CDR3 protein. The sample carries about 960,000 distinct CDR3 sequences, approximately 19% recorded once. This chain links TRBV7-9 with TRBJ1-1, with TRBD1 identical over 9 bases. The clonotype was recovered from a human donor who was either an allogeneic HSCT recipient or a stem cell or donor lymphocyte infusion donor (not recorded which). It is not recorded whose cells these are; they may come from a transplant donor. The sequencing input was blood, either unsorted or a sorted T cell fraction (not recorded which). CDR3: CASSLEGTGKRQAFF. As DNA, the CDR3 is TGTGCCAGCAGCTTAGAGGGGACAGGGAAACGCCAAGCTTTCTTT.